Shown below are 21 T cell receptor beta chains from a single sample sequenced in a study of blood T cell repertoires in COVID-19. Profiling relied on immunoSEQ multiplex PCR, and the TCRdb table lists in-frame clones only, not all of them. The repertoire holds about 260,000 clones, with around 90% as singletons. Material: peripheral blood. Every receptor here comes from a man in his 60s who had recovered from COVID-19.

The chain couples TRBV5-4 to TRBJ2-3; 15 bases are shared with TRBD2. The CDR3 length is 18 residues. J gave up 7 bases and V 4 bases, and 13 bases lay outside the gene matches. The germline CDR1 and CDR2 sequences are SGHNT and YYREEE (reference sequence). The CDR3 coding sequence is TGTGCCAGCAGCCCCCCCGGACTAGCGGGGGGGCTAGGCTATACGCAGTATTTT. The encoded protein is CASSPPGLAGGLGYTQYF.

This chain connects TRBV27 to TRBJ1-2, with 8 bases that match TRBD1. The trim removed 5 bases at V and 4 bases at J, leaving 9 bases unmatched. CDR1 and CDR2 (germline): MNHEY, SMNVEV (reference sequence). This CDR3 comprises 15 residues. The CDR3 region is CASSGGAGGFYGYTF. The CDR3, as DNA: TGTGCCAGCAGTGGAGGGGCAGGGGGCTTCTATGGCTACACCTTC.

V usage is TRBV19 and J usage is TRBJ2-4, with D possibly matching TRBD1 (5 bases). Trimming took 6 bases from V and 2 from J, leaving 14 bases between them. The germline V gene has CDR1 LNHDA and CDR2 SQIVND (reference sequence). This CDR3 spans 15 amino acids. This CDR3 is CASRNQGGSKNIQYF. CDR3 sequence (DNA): TGTGCCAGTAGGAACCAGGGTGGATCCAAAAACATTCAGTACTTC.

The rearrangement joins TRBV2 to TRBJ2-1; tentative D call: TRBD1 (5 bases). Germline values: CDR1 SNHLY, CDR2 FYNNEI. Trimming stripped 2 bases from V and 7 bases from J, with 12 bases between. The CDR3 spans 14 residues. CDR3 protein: CASSERQGRNEQFF. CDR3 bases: TGTGCCAGCAGTGAAAGGCAGGGTAGAAATGAGCAGTTCTTC.

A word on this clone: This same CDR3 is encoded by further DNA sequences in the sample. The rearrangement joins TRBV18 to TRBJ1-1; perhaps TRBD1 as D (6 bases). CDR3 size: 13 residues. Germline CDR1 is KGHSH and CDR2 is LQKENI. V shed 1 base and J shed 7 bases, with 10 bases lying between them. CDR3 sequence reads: CASSPLGRGEAFF. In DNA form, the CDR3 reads TGTGCCAGCTCACCACTAGGCAGGGGTGAAGCTTTCTTT.

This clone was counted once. CDR3 amino acids: CASSPRGGGTDTQYF. The CDR3 bases are TGTGCCAGCTCACCGAGAGGGGGAGGCACAGATACGCAGTATTTT. The chain combines TRBV18 with TRBJ2-3; D may be TRBD1 (6 bases). Trimming stripped 3 bases from V and 1 base from J, with 11 bases between. Germline CDR1 KGHSH, CDR2 LQKENI. The CDR3 consists of 15 residues.

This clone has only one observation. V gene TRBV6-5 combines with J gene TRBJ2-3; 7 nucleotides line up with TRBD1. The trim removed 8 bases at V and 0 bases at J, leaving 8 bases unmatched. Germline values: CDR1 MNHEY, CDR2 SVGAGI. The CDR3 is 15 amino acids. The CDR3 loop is CASLGPGQSTDTQYF. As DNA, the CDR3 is TGTGCCAGCCTGGGGCCGGGACAGAGCACAGATACGCAGTATTTT.

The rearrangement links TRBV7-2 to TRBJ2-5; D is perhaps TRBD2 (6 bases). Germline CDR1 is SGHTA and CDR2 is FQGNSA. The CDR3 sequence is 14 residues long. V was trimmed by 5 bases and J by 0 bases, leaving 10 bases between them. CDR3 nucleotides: TGTGCCAGCAGCCCTGGACTACACCAAGAGACCCAGTACTTC. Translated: CASSPGLHQETQYF.

The CDR3 bases are TGCGCCAGCAGTAGACTAGCGGCGAGATCCGGGGAGCTGTTTTTT. It specifies CASSRLAARSGELFF. The chain links TRBV5-1 to TRBJ2-2, with 9 bases lining up with TRBD2. The CDR3 consists of 15 residues. With 5 bases clipped from V and 6 bases from J, the junction kept 8 bases outside the gene matches. Germline CDR1 is SGHRS and CDR2 is YFSETQ.

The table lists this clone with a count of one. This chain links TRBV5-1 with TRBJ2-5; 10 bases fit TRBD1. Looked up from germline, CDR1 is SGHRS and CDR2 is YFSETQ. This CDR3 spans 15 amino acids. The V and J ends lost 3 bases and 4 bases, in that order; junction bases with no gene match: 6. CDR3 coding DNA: TGCGCCAGCAGCTCGGGACAGGGGCTGGGAGAGACCCAGTACTTC. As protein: CASSSGQGLGETQYF.

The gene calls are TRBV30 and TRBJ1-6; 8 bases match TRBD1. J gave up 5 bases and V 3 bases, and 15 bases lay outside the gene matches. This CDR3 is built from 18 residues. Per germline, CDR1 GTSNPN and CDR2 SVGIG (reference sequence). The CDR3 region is CAWSEDWTGLQDNSPLHF. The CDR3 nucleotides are TGTGCCTGGAGCGAGGATTGGACAGGGCTACAGGATAATTCACCCCTCCACTTT. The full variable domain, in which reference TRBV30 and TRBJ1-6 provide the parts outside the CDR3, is SQTIHQWPATLVQPVGSPLSLECTVEGTSNPNLYWYRQAAGRGLQLLFYSVGIGQISSEVPQNLSASRPQDRQFILSSKKLLLSDSGFYLCAWSEDWTGLQDNSPLHFGNGTRLTVT.

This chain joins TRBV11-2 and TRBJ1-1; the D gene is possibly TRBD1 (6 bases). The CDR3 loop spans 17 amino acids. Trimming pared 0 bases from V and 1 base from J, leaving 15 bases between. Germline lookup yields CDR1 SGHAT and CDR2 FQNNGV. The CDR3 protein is CASSLDWTELSNTEAFF. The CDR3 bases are TGTGCCAGCAGCTTAGATTGGACAGAGTTGTCGAACACTGAAGCTTTCTTT. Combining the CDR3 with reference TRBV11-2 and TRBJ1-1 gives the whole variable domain EAGVAQSPRYKIIEKRQSVAFWCNPISGHATLYWYQQILGQGPKLLIQFQNNGVVDDSQLPKDRFSAERLKGVDSTLKIQPAKLEDSAVYLCASSLDWTELSNTEAFFGQGTRLTVV.

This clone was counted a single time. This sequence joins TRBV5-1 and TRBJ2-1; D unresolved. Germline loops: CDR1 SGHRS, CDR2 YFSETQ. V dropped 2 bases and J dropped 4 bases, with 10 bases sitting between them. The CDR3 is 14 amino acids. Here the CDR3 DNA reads TGCGCCAGCAGCTTAGCAGGCCCATACAATGAGCAGTTCTTC. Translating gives CASSLAGPYNEQFF.

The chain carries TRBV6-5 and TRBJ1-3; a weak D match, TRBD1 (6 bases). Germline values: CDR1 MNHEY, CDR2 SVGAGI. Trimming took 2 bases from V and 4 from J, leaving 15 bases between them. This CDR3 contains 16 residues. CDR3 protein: CASSYRGGAGGNTIYF. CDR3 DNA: TGTGCCAGCAGTTACCGGGGGGGGGCAGGAGGAAACACCATATATTTT.

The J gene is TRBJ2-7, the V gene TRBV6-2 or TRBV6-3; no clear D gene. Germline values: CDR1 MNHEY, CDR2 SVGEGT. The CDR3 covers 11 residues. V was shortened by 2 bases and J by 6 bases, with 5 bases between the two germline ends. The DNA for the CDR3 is TGTGCCAGCAGTTACGTGAGCGAGCAGTACTTC. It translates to CASSYVSEQYF.

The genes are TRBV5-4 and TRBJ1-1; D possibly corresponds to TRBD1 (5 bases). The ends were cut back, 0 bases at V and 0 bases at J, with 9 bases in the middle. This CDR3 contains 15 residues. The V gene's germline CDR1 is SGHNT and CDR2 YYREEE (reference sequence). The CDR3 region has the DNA TGTGCCAGCAGCTTGGTGGCAGGGTTGAACACTGAAGCTTTCTTT. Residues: CASSLVAGLNTEAFF.

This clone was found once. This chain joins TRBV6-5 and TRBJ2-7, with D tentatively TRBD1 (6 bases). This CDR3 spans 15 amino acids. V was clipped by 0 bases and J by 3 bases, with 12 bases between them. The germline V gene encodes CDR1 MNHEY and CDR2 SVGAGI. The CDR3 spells CASSYSATGRYEQYF. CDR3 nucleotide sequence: TGTGCCAGCAGTTACTCCGCGACAGGACGCTACGAGCAGTACTTC.

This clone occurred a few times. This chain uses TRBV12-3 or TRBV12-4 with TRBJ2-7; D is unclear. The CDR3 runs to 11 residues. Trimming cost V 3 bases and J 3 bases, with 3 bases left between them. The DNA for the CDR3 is TGTGCCAGCAGTTTCCTCTACGAGCAGTACTTC. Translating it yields CASSFLYEQYF.

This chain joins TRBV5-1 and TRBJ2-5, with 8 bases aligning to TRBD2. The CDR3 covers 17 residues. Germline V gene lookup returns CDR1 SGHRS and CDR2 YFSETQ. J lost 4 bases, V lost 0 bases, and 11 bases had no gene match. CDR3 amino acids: CASSLGAGGGVRETQYF. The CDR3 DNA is TGCGCCAGCAGCTTGGGCGCGGGGGGCGGTGTTCGAGAGACCCAGTACTTC.

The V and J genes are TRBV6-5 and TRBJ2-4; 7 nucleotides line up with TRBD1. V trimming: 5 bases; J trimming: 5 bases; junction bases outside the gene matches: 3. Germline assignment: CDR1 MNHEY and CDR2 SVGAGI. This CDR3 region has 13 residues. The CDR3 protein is CASSKTGENIQYF. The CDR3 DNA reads TGTGCCAGCAGTAAAACAGGGGAAAACATTCAGTACTTC.

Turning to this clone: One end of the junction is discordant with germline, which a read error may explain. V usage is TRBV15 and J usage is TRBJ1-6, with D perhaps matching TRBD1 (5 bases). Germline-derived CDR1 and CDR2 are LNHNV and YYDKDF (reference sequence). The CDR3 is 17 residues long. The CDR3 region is CATSRVRESSYNSPLHF. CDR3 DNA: TGTGCCACCAGTAGAGTCAGGGAAAGCTCCTATAATTCACCCCTCCACTTT.